The sequence of this T cell receptor beta chain was determined in a study of T-cell reconstitution after alpha-beta-depleted transplantation in children. TCRbeta library preparation incorporated unique molecular identifiers. One entry per CDR3 protein, called by TCRdb with MiXCR from the PCR reads. The repertoire holds around 200,000 distinct CDR3 sequences, with about 11% as singletons. Trimming shortened V by 0 bases and J by 5 bases, and 17 bases separated the two germline ends. The CDR3 consists of 15 residues. Germline assignment: CDR1 DFQATT and CDR2 SNEGSKA (reference sequence). The sample in question was PBMCs, obtained before TCRalphabeta/CD19-depleted stem cell transplant. The V gene is TRBV20-1, the J gene TRBJ2-7; D is perhaps TRBD2 (5 bases). This sequence originates from a child less than two years old with acute myeloid leukemia, due to receive a stem cell transplant. Here the CDR3 DNA reads TGCAGTGCTAGAGATCGACGGACTGGGGTCCACGAGCAGTACTTC. It codes for CSARDRRTGVHEQYF.